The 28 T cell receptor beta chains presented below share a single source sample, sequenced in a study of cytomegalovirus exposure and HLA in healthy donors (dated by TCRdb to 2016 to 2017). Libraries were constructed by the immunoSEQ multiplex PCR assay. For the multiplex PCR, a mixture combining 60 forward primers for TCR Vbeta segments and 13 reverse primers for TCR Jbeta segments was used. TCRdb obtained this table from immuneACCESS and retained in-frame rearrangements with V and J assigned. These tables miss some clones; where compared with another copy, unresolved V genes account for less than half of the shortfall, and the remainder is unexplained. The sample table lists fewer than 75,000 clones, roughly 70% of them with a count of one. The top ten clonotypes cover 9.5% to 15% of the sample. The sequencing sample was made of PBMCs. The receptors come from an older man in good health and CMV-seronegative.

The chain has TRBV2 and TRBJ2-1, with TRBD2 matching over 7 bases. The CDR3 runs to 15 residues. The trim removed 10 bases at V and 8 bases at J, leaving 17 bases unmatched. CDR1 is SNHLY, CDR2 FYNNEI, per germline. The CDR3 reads CATPPGGAGFDEQFF. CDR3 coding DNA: TGTGCCACCCCGCCGGGAGGAGCGGGATTCGATGAGCAGTTCTTC.

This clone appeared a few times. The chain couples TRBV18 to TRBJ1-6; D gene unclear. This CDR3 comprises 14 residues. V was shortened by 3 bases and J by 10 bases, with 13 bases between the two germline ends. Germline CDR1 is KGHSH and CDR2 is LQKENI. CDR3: CASSPREGDSPLHF. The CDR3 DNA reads TGTGCCAGCTCACCCCGTGAGGGAGACTCACCCCTCCACTTT.

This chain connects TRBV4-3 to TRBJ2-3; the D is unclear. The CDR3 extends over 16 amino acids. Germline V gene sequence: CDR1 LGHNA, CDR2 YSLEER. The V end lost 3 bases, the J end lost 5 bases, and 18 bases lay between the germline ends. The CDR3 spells CASSQGSSRMGDTQYF. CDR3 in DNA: TGCGCCAGCAGCCAGGGCTCCTCCAGGATGGGAGATACGCAGTATTTT.

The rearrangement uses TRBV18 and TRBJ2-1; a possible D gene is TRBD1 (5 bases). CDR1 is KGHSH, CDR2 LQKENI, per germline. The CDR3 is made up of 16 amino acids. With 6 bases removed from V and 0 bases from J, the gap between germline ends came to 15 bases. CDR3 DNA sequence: TGTGCCAGCTCGCGACAGCGACCGAGCTCCTACAATGAGCAGTTCTTC. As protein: CASSRQRPSSYNEQFF.

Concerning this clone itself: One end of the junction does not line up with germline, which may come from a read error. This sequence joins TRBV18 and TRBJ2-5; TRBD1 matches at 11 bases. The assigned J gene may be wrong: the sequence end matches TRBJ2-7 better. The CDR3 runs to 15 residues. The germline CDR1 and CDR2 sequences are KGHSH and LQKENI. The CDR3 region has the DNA TGTGCCAGCTCCCCACCGGGACAGGGGGCCTACGAGCAGTACTTC. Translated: CASSPPGQGAYEQYF.

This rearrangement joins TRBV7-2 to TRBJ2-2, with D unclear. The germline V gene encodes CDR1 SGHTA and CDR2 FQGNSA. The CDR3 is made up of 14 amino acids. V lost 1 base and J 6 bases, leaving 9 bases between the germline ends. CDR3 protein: CASSLEANAGELFF. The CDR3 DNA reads TGTGCCAGCAGCTTAGAAGCGAATGCCGGGGAGCTGTTTTTT.

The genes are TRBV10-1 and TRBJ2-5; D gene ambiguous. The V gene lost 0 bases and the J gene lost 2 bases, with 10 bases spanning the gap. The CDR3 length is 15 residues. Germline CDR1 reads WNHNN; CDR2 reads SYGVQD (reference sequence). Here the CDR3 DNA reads TGCGCCAGCAGTGAGTCAACGGCAGCGCAAGAGACCCAGTACTTC. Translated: CASSESTAAQETQYF.

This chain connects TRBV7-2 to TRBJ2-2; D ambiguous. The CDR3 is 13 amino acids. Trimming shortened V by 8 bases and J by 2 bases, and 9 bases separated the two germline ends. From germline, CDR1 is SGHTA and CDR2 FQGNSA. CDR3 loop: CASLDTNTGELFF. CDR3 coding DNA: TGTGCCAGCCTTGACACTAACACCGGGGAGCTGTTTTTT.

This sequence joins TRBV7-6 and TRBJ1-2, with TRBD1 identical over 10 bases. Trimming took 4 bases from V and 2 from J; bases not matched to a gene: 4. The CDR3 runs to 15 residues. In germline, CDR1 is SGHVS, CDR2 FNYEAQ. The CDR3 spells CASSSTGGRNYGYTF. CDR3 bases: TGTGCCAGCAGCTCGACAGGGGGCAGGAACTATGGCTACACCTTC.

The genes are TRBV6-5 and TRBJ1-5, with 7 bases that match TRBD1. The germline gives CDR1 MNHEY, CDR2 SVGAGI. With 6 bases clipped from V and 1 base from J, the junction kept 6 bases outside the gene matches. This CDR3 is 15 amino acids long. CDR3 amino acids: CASRADRASNQPQHF. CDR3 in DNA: TGTGCCAGCAGGGCCGACAGGGCGAGCAATCAGCCCCAGCATTTT.

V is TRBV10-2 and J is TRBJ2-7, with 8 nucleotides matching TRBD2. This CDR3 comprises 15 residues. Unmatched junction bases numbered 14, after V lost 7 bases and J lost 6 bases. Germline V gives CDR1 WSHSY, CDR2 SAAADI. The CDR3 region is CASTGREAGASEQYF. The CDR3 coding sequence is TGCGCCAGCACTGGGAGGGAAGCGGGAGCTTCCGAGCAGTACTTC.

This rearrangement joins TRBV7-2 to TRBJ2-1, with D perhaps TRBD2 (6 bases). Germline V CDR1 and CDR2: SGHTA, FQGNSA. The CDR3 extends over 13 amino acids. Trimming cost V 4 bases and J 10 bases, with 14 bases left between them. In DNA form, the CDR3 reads TGTGCCAGCAGCTACCGCTTGGAGGGGGAGCAGTTCTTC. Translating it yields CASSYRLEGEQFF.

The CDR3, as DNA: TGTGCTAGTGGTTTAAACACGAATCAGCCCCAGCATTTT. Encoded protein: CASGLNTNQPQHF. This chain links TRBV12-5 with TRBJ1-5, with D unresolved. This CDR3 is 13 amino acids long. Germline assignment: CDR1 LGHNT and CDR2 FRNRAP. Trimming stripped 3 bases from V and 4 bases from J, with 7 bases between.

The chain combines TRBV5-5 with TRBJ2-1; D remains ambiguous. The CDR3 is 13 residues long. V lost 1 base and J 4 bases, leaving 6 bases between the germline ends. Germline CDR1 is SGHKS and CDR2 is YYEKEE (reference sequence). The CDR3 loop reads CASSLSPYNEQFF. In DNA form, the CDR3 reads TGTGCCAGCAGCTTGTCCCCTTACAATGAGCAGTTCTTC.

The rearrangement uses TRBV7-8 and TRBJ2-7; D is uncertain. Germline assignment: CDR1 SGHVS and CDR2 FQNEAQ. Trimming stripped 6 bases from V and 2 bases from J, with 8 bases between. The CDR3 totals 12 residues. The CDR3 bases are TGTGCCAGCAGGTCCGTCGCCTACGAGCAGTACTTC. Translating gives CASRSVAYEQYF.

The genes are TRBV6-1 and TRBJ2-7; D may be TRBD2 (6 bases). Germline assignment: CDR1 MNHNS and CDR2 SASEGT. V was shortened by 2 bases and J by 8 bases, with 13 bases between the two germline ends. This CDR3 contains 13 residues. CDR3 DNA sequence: TGTGCCAGCAGTGAAAGGAACCGGGAGCAGCAGTACTTC. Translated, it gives CASSERNREQQYF.

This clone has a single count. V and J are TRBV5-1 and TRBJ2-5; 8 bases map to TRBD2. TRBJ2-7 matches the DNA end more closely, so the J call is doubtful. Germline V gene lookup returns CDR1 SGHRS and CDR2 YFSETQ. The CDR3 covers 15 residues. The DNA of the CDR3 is TGCGCCAGCAGCGCTGTTGCGGGAGGATCGCTCGAGCAGTACTTC. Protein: CASSAVAGGSLEQYF.

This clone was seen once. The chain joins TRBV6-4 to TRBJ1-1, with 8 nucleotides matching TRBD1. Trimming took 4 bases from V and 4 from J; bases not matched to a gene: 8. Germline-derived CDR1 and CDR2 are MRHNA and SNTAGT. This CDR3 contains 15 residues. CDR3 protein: CASSAVQGGGTEAFF. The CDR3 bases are TGTGCCAGCAGTGCCGTACAGGGGGGGGGCACTGAAGCTTTCTTT.

In nucleotides, the CDR3 is TGCGCCAGCAGCAACCAACAGGTCTCCGAGCAGTACTTC. It specifies CASSNQQVSEQYF. This chain uses TRBV5-1 with TRBJ2-5; tentatively, D is TRBD1 (5 bases). The J call may be faulty, since TRBJ2-7 better matches the DNA end. The CDR3 runs to 13 residues. Germline V gives CDR1 SGHRS, CDR2 YFSETQ.

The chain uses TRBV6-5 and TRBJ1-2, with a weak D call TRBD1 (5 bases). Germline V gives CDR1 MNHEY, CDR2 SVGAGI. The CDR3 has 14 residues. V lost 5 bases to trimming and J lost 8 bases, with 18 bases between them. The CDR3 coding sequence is TGTGCCAGCAGTCAGGGCAGGGATGGTCGCGGCTACACCTTC. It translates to CASSQGRDGRGYTF.

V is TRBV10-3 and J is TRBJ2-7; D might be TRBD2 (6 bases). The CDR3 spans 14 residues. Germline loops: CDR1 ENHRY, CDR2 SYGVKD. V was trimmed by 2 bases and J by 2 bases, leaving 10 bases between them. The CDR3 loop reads CAISEGTPPYEQYF. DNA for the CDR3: TGTGCCATCAGTGAGGGGACTCCCCCCTACGAGCAGTACTTC.

In nucleotides, the CDR3 is TGTGCCAGTAGTATCCAGGGGGCCCCCGGGGAGCTGTTTTTT. It yields the protein CASSIQGAPGELFF. The rearrangement joins TRBV19 to TRBJ2-2; 8 nucleotides align to TRBD1. Germline CDR1 reads LNHDA; CDR2 reads SQIVND (reference sequence). V lost 3 bases, J lost 6 bases, and 3 bases stayed unmatched. The CDR3 has 14 residues.

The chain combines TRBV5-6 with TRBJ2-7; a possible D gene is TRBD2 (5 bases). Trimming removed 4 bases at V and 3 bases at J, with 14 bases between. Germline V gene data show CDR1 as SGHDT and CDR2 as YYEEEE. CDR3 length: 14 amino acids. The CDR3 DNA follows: TGTGCCAGCAGCCGCGCCTTTGCGGGCTACGAGCAGTACTTC. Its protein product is CASSRAFAGYEQYF.

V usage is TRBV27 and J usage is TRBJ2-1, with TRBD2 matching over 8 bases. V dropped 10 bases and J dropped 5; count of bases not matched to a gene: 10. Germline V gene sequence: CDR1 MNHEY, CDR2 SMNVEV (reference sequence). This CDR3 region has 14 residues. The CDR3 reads CANGSGSKNNEQFF. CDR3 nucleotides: TGTGCCAACGGAAGCGGGAGTAAAAACAATGAGCAGTTCTTC.

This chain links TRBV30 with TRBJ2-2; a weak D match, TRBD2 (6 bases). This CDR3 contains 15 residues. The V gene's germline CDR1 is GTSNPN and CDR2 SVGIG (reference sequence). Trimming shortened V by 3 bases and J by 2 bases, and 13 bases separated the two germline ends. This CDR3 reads CAWSEGLINTGELFF. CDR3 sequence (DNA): TGTGCCTGGAGCGAGGGACTGATTAACACCGGGGAGCTGTTTTTT.

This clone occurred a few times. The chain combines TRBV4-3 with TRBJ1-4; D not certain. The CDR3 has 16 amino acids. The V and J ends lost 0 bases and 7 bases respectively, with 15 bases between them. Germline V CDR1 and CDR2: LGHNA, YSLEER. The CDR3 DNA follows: TGCGCCAGCAGCCAAGAGCTTGATAGTGGGCCTGAAAAACTGTTTTTT. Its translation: CASSQELDSGPEKLFF.

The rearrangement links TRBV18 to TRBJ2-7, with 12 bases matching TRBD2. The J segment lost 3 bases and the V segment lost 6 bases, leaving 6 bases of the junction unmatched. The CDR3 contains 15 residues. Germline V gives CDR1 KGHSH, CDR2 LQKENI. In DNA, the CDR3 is TGTGCCAGCTCGTCTACTAGCGGGGGGATCTACGAGCAGTACTTC. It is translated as CASSSTSGGIYEQYF.

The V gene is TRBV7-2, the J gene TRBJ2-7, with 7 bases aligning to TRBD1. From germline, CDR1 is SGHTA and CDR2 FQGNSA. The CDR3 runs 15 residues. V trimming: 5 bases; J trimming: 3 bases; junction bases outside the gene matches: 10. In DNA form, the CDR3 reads TGTGCCAGCAGCCGAGATGAGGGACAGTTCTACGAGCAGTACTTC. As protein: CASSRDEGQFYEQYF.